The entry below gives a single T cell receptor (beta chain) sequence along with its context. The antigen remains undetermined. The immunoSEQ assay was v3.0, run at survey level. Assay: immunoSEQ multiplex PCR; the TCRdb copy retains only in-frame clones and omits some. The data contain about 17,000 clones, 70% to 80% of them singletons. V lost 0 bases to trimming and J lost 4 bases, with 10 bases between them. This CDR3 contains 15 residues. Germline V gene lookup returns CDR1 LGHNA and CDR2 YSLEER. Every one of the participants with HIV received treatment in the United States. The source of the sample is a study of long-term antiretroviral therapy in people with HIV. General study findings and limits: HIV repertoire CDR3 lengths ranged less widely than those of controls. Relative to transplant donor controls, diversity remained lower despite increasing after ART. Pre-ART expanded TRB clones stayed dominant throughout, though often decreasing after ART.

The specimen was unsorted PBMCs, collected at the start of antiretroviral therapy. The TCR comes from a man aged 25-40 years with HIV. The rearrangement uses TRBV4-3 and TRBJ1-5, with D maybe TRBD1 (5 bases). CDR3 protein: CASSQDYRLNQPQHF. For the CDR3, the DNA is TGCGCCAGCAGCCAAGATTACAGGCTGAATCAGCCCCAGCATTTT.